The text below deals with one T cell receptor beta chain. Its antigen specificity is not known. Qualities for individual bases were not recorded, and no much larger clone is one base off. Via the germline V gene, CDR1 is LGHNT and CDR2 FRNRAP. Counted from cysteine to phenylalanine, this CDR3 has 15 amino acids. Only the CDR3 region is kept as DNA, spanning 45 bases read in frame from base 1. The V end loses 10 bases and the J end loses 6 bases, and a stretch of 23 bases separates them. The library was obtained by 5' RACE. Sequencing took place on an Illumina HiSeq 2500. A second PCR of roughly 6 to 11 cycles was run with a J-beta primer mix and a sample-barcoded 5' primer. Each TCR beta cDNA molecule received a unique molecular identifier from a template-switch 5' adaptor carrying 12 random nucleotides. At least 2.5 million CDR3-containing paired-end reads were obtained from each sample. First-strand cDNA was synthesized from all RNA with the Mint cDNA synthesis kit, primed by a TRBC-specific oligonucleotide. Following uracil-DNA glycosylase treatment, all cDNA underwent a first 18-cycle PCR with the universal primers M1SS and BC2_uni_R. The authors' pipeline ran thus. Each sample was normalized by randomly selecting 1 million high-quality reads, each carrying a distinct molecular identifier. Reads with shared molecular identifiers were discarded instead of being binned into consensus sequences. MiTCR, with a Q25 quality threshold and the strictest error-elimination algorithm, was used for CDR3 identification, clonotype clustering and error correction. A nonparametric unseen species model with Euler transformation was used to estimate a lower bound on total TCR beta diversity. In-frame beta chains were kept once TCRdb had trimmed the public reads at Q25 with fastp and called clones with MiXCR. Rows merge per CDR3 protein into single entries with the most common DNA and genes. For this entry, the V and J calls and clone size follow TCRdb and not the study's own pipeline. The sample records 1.5 million to 2 million distinct CDR3 sequences, around 48% of which are singletons. The biggest ten clones account for around 2.1% of the sample.

This entry comes from a study of blood T cells in healthy people across ages (dated by TCRdb to the mid-2010s). Background on the whole study: In model experiments, template switching captured about one uniquely barcoded TCR beta cDNA molecule for every two T cells. The study measured age-related changes in TCR beta repertoire diversity using deep sequencing normalized with unique cDNA molecular identifiers. The donors were divided into four age groups: young (average approximately 17 years), middle-aged (about 39), aged (roughly 60) and long-lived (roughly 82). To avoid experimental bias, donors of different ages were distributed randomly across sequencing lanes. The study analyzed two additional independent replicas of 1 million unique cDNA reads from the same blood draw for two donors, one aged 18 to 29 and one aged 80 or older.

The donors were roughly 39 Caucasian individuals from Russia, aged 6 to 90 years, who were systemically healthy. About 9.1 milliliters of peripheral blood were collected from each donor into EDTA-treated Vacutainer tubes. Ficoll-Paque density-gradient centrifugation was used to isolate PBMCs, with at least 7 million per sample. Trizol reagent was used to extract total RNA from the PBMCs, yielding at least 5.5 micrograms per sample. The percentages of naive CD45RAhigh/CD27high T cells were determined by flow cytometry on a PBMC aliquot from every donor. Findings and caveats that apply to the study as a whole: Bulk unsorted PBMC profiling prevented conclusive comparison of naive and antigen-experienced compartments. Total diversity estimates from one million sequenced T cells were considered lower bounds and underestimates. Donor CMV infection status was unknown, potentially confounding age-related changes in expanded clonotypes. Observed TCR beta diversity correlated strongly with the percentage of naive T cells measured by flow cytometry. Compared with the aged group, the long-lived group had more naive CD4+ T cells, fewer expanded clones and increased TCR diversity, a pattern suggesting age selection. Observed TCR beta diversity per million T cells fell roughly linearly with age, and a significant reduction was already apparent by age around 40.

Sequenced: blood. This receptor was taken from a woman aged 40 to 49 in good health. The chain is encoded by TRBV12-5 joined to TRBJ2-3, with TRBD2 tentatively as D gene (6 bases match). The CDR3 region: CANGRRGGEHDTQYF. The nucleotides are TGTGCTAATGGACGCAGAGGCGGGGAGCACGATACGCAGTATTTT.